This TCR beta chain originates from a study of blood T cell repertoires in COVID-19. As for the study in general: The United States, Italy and Spain were the sources of the acute and convalescent COVID-19 samples. T cells, B-cell-depleted T cells, or PBMCs provided the cDNA or gDNA that served as material.

This table comes from immunoSEQ multiplex PCR, and its TCRdb copy is limited to in-frame clones, with some not included. Among around 50,000 clones listed, 89% were seen once. Germline V gene lookup returns CDR1 SGHTA and CDR2 FQGNSA. Trimming took off 3 bases at V and 4 bases at J, with 10 bases between the two ends. This CDR3 has 14 amino acids. Specimen: peripheral blood. The TCR sequence derives from a human donor in a cohort sampled during active COVID-19. The chain employs TRBV7-2 and TRBJ1-3; D remains unclear. CDR3 bases: TGTGCCAGCAGCTTGGGGAGCCAGGGAAACACCATATATTTT. Its translation is CASSLGSQGNTIYF. The whole variable domain, filled in from reference TRBV7-2 and TRBJ1-3, reads GAGVSQSPSNKVTEKGKDVELRCDPISGHTALYWYRQSLGQGLEFLIYFQGNSAPDKSGLPSDRFSAERTGGSVSTLTIQRTQQEDSAVYLCASSLGSQGNTIYFGEGSWLTVV.